Following are 5 T cell receptor beta chains from one sample sequenced in a study of blood T cell repertoires in COVID-19. The protocol was immunoSEQ multiplex PCR, while the TCRdb copy is restricted to in-frame clones and leaves out a portion. Of roughly 15,000 clones detected, roughly three quarters appear once; the ten largest clones hold approximately 14%. Sequencing was done on a sample of peripheral blood. These receptors all come from a man between 60 and 70 years old with acute or convalescent COVID-19.

The chain is built from TRBV2 and TRBJ2-5; TRBD2 aligns across 12 bases. Trimming cost V 7 bases and J 0 bases; bases outside gene matches: 9. This CDR3 comprises 17 residues. The V gene's germline CDR1 is SNHLY and CDR2 FYNNEI. The CDR3 is CASIDPGLAGYQETQYF. The CDR3 DNA follows: TGTGCCAGCATTGACCCCGGACTAGCGGGATACCAAGAGACCCAGTACTTC.

V is TRBV19 and J is TRBJ1-5; D uncertain. CDR3 length: 15 amino acids. CDR1 is LNHDA and CDR2 is SQIVND in the germline V gene (reference sequence). V was cut by 4 bases and J by 2 bases, with 12 bases left in between. The CDR3, as DNA: TGTGCCAGTAGTACTAAGGGAGGAGGCAATCAGCCCCAGCATTTT. Translating gives CASSTKGGGNQPQHF. The full variable domain, rest sourced from reference TRBV19 and TRBJ1-5, is DGGITQSPKYLFRKEGQNVTLSCEQNLNHDAMYWYRQDPGQGLRLIYYSQIVNDFQKGDIAEGYSVSREKKESFPLTVTSAQKNPTAFYLCASSTKGGGNQPQHFGDGTRLSIL.

This sequence joins TRBV5-5 and TRBJ1-5, with 9 nucleotides matching TRBD1. The CDR3 runs to 15 residues. Germline-derived CDR1 and CDR2 are SGHKS and YYEKEE (reference sequence). V shed 4 bases, J shed 12 bases, and the junction held 14 bases outside the gene matches. The CDR3 coding sequence is TGTGCCAGCAGCCTGAGGACAGGGGTTGCCCAGGTCCAGCATTTT. Protein: CASSLRTGVAQVQHF.

The CDR3 sequence is CASTRAGANTGELFF. In nucleotides, the CDR3 is TGTGCCAGCACTAGAGCGGGAGCGAACACCGGGGAGCTGTTTTTT. The genes are TRBV25-1 and TRBJ2-2, with 8 bases matching TRBD2. V trimming: 7 bases; J trimming: 0 bases; junction bases outside the gene matches: 4. The CDR3 has 15 amino acids. The V gene's germline CDR1 is MGHDK and CDR2 SYGVNS.

This sequence joins TRBV4-3 and TRBJ1-2; 10 bases align to TRBD1. With V trimmed by 2 bases and J by 7 bases, 1 base remained unmatched. There are 13 residues in the CDR3. Germline lookup yields CDR1 LGHNA and CDR2 YSLEER. The CDR3 nucleotides read TGCGCCAGCAGCCAAAGGACAGGGGGTGGCTACACCTTC. As protein: CASSQRTGGGYTF.